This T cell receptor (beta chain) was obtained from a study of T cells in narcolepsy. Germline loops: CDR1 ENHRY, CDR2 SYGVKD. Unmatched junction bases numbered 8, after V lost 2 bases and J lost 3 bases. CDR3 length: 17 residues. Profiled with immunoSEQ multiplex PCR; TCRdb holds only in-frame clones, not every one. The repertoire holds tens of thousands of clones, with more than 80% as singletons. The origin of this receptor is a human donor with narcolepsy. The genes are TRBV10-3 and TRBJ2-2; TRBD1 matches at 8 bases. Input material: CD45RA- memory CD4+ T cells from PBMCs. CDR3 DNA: TGTGCCATCAGTGAGAGTATCCAGGGGGCCCACACCGGGGAGCTGTTTTTT. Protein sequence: CAISESIQGAHTGELFF.